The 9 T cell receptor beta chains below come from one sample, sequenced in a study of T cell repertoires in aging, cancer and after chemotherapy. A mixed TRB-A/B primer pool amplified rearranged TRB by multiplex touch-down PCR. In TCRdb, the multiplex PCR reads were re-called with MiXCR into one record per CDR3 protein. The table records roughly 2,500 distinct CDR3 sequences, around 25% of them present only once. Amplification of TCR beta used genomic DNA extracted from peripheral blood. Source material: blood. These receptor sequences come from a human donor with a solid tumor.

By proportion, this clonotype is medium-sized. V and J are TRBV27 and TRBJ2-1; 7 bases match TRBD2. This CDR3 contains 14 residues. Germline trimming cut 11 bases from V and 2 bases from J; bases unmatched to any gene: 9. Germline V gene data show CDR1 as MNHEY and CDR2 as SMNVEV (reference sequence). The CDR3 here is CAAARLAAYNEQFF. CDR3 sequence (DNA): TGTGCCGCAGCACGCCTAGCGGCCTACAATGAGCAGTTCTTC.

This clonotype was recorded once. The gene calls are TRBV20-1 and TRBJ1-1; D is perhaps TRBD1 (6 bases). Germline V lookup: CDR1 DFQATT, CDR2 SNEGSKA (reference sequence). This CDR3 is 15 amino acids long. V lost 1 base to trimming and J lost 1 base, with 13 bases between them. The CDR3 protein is CSARVLGGQNTEAFF. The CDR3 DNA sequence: TGCAGTGCTAGAGTACTAGGGGGTCAGAACACTGAAGCTTTCTTT.

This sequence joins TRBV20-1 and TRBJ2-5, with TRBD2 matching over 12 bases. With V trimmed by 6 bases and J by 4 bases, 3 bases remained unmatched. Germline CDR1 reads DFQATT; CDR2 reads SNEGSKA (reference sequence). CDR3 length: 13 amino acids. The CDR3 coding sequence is TGCAGTGCCCAGACTAGCGGGAGAGAGACCCAGTACTTC. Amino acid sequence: CSAQTSGRETQYF.

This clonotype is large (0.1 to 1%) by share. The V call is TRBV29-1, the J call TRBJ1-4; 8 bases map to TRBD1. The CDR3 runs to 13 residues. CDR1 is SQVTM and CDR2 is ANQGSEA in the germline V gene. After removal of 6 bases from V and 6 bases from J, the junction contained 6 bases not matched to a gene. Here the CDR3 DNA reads TGCAGCGTGGCCGGGACAGGCTATGAAAAACTGTTTTTT. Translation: CSVAGTGYEKLFF.

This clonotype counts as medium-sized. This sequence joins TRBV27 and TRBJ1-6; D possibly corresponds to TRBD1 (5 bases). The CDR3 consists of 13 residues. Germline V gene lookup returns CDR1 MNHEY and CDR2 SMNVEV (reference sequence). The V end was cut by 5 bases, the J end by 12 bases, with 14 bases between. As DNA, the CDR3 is TGTGCCAGCAGTCCAAGCCCACAGGAACCCCTCCACTTT. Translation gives CASSPSPQEPLHF.

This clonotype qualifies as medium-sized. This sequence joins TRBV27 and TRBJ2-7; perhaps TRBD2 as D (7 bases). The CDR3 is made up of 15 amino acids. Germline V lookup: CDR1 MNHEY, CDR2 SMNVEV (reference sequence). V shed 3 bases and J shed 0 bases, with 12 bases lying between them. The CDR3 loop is CASSFWGGASYEQYF. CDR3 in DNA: TGTGCCAGCAGTTTTTGGGGGGGGGCCTCCTACGAGCAGTACTTC.

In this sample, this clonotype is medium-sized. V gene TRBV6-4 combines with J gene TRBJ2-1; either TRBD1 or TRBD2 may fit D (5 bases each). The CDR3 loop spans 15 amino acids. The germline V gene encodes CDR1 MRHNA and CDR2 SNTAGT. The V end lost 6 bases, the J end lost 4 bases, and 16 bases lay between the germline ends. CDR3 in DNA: TGTGCCAGCAGGAGGTCCGGGACCTCTTACAATGAGCAGTTCTTC. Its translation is CASRRSGTSYNEQFF.

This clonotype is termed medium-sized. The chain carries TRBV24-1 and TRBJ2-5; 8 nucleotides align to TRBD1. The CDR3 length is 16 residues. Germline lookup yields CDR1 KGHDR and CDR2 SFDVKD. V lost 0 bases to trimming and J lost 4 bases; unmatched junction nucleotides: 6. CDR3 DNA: TGTGCCACCAGTGATTTGGCCCAGGGGGCCCGAGAGACCCAGTACTTC. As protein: CATSDLAQGARETQYF.

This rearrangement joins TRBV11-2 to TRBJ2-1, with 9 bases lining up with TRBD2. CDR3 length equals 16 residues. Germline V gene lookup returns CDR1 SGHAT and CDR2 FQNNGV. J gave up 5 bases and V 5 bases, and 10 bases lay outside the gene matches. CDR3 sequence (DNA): TGTGCCAGCAGCAGGGGATGGGTAGCGGGAGACAATGAGCAGTTCTTC. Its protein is CASSRGWVAGDNEQFF.